Each of the 16 T cell receptor beta chains below was sequenced from the same sample in a study of beta chain features in type 1 diabetes. Of the isolated RNA, all was reverse transcribed, and so the sequenced material was expressed TCRB transcripts. Measured with immunoSEQ multiplex PCR; TCRdb has only the in-frame clones, and not every one. There are some 900,000 clones in the sample; under 20% occur only once, and 0.023% lies in the top ten. The sample was naive CD4+ T cells from blood. The receptor source for this set is a woman under 30 in good health.

This clone was recorded a few times. Distinct nucleotide sequences in the sample also encode this CDR3. The V call is TRBV28, the J call TRBJ2-1; no clear D gene. There are 12 residues in the CDR3. Germline V gene sequence: CDR1 MDHEN, CDR2 SYDVKM. V lost 4 bases, J lost 3 bases, and 4 bases lay in between. This CDR3 reads CASSSLYNEQFF. CDR3 bases: TGTGCCAGCAGTTCACTCTACAATGAGCAGTTCTTC.

A few counts support this clone. V is TRBV28 and J is TRBJ2-1; 10 nucleotides align to TRBD2. J gave up 10 bases and V 2 bases, and 8 bases lay outside the gene matches. CDR1 is MDHEN, CDR2 SYDVKM, per germline. The CDR3 covers 15 residues. The CDR3 here is CASSLSVAGGGEQFF. The CDR3 DNA reads as TGTGCCAGCAGTTTAAGTGTAGCGGGAGGAGGGGAGCAGTTCTTC.

This clone appeared a few times. The J gene is TRBJ2-7, the V gene TRBV7-9; 8 nucleotides line up with TRBD1. Germline V gives CDR1 SEHNR, CDR2 FQNEAQ (reference sequence). V dropped 1 base and J dropped 3; count of bases not matched to a gene: 5. There are 15 residues in the CDR3. CDR3 sequence reads: CASSLVRQGLYEQYF. CDR3 nucleotides: TGTGCCAGCAGCTTAGTACGACAGGGGCTCTACGAGCAGTACTTC.

This clone was seen only a few times. The V gene is TRBV6-5, the J gene TRBJ1-5; possible D gene TRBD1, 6 bases. CDR1 MNHEY and CDR2 SVGAGI come from the germline V gene. CDR3 length equals 13 residues. V was clipped by 6 bases and J by 4 bases, with 10 bases between them. CDR3: CASRETGNQPQHF. The CDR3 DNA follows: TGTGCCAGCAGGGAAACAGGGAATCAGCCCCAGCATTTT.

The chain employs TRBV6-5 and TRBJ2-5; unclear D gene. CDR3 size: 14 residues. Germline assignment: CDR1 MNHEY and CDR2 SVGAGI. V was cut by 1 base and J by 7 bases, with 13 bases left in between. CDR3 in DNA: TGTGCCAGCAGTTACTTCCACGGAGATGGGACCCAGTACTTC. Encoded protein: CASSYFHGDGTQYF.

In this sample, this clone turned up a few times. V is TRBV18 and J is TRBJ2-3, with 9 bases matching TRBD2. CDR3 length: 17 residues. From germline, CDR1 is KGHSH and CDR2 LQKENI. After removal of 3 bases from V and 4 bases from J, the junction contained 11 bases not matched to a gene. CDR3 nucleotides: TGTGCCAGCTCACCTATCTCTAGCGGGAAGGAGCCAGATACGCAGTATTTT. Translating it yields CASSPISSGKEPDTQYF. The entire variable domain, with the rest obtained from reference TRBV18 and TRBJ2-3, is as follows: NAGVMQNPRHLVRRRGQEARLRCSPMKGHSHVYWYRQLPEEGLKFMVYLQKENIIDESGMPKERFSAEFPKEGPSILRIQQVVRGDSAAYFCASSPISSGKEPDTQYFGPGTRLTVL.

The J gene is TRBJ2-5, the V gene TRBV28; a weak D match, TRBD2 (5 bases). Matching the DNA end better, TRBJ2-7 makes the J call doubtful. The CDR3 contains 14 residues. Germline V CDR1 and CDR2: MDHEN, SYDVKM. This chain's CDR3 is CASSRYRGSYEQYF. In DNA form, the CDR3 reads TGTGCCAGCAGCAGATACCGTGGGAGCTACGAGCAGTACTTC.

The chain joins TRBV11-2 to TRBJ2-7, with TRBD1 identical over 9 bases. The CDR3 covers 18 residues. With 5 bases clipped from V and 3 bases from J, the junction kept 17 bases outside the gene matches. Germline V gene sequence: CDR1 SGHAT, CDR2 FQNNGV. CDR3 in DNA: TGTGCCAGCAGCCCAGCCGGGACAGGGTTCTACGAGTTCTACGAGCAGTACTTC. Amino acid sequence: CASSPAGTGFYEFYEQYF.

This clone was detected only a few times. This chain connects TRBV9 to TRBJ2-3; perhaps TRBD2 as D (5 bases). V dropped 3 bases and J dropped 7 bases, with 9 bases sitting between them. Per germline, CDR1 SGDLS and CDR2 YYNGEE. This CDR3 is 12 amino acids long. As DNA, the CDR3 is TGTGCCAGCAGCGCGGACTTATATACGCAGTATTTT. Protein product: CASSADLYTQYF.

In this sample, this clone turned up a few times. This chain uses TRBV18 with TRBJ1-3; D call uncertain. The CDR3 consists of 15 residues. Deletions cut 3 bases from V and 2 bases from J, with 11 bases between. Germline values: CDR1 KGHSH, CDR2 LQKENI. CDR3 nucleotides: TGTGCCAGCTCACCGAGTCGCTCGGCTGGAAACACCATATATTTT. Translated, it gives CASSPSRSAGNTIYF.

In DNA form, the CDR3 reads TGTGCCATCAGTAGGACTAGCGGAAGGAGCTCCTACGAGCAGTACTTC. Its translation: CAISRTSGRSSYEQYF. The chain couples TRBV10-3 to TRBJ2-7; 10 bases match TRBD2. J was trimmed by 0 bases and V by 5 bases; bases with no gene match: 7. Per germline, CDR1 ENHRY and CDR2 SYGVKD. This CDR3 has 16 residues.

To note about this clone: The germline gene is not matched at one end of the junction; a read error may be the cause. Other DNA sequences in the sample encode the same CDR3. The rearrangement joins TRBV11-2 to TRBJ2-1; 10 bases fit TRBD2. The CDR3 loop spans 15 amino acids. Germline loops: CDR1 SGHAT, CDR2 FQNNGV. CDR3 DNA: TGTGCCAGCAGGGAGCCGGGACTAGCGATCCATGAGCAATTCTTC. Residues: CASREPGLAIHEQFF.

This clone was observed a few times. The same CDR3 arises from other DNA sequences in this sample as well. CDR3 DNA sequence: TGTGCCAGCAGTTACTCTAATCGGGGGAACACTGAAGCTTTCTTT. Amino acid sequence: CASSYSNRGNTEAFF. The chain has TRBV6-5 and TRBJ1-1; D gene ambiguous. Germline loops: CDR1 MNHEY, CDR2 SVGAGI. This CDR3 region has 15 residues. V lost 0 bases to trimming and J lost 1 base, with 9 bases between them.

The table lists this clone with a few counts. The V gene is TRBV5-4, the J gene TRBJ1-2; TRBD1 matches 10 bases. The CDR3 has 17 residues. From germline, CDR1 is SGHNT and CDR2 YYREEE (reference sequence). With 0 bases clipped from V and 4 bases from J, the junction kept 9 bases outside the gene matches. Written as DNA, the CDR3 is TGTGCCAGCAGCTTGGGTGGACAGGGGGTTAACGGCTATGGCTACACCTTC. This encodes CASSLGGQGVNGYGYTF.

The chain has TRBV28 and TRBJ2-1; 12 bases line up with TRBD2. In germline, CDR1 is MDHEN, CDR2 SYDVKM. This CDR3 contains 16 residues. J lost 9 bases, V lost 4 bases, and 10 bases had no gene match. CDR3 loop: CASSWWTSGIGGEQFF. CDR3 DNA sequence: TGTGCCAGCAGTTGGTGGACTAGCGGGATTGGCGGTGAGCAGTTCTTC.

About this clone itself: Sequence at one end of the junction differs from germline and may be a read error. V usage is TRBV28 and J usage is TRBJ2-6; TRBD2 agrees at 8 bases. CDR1 is MDHEN, CDR2 SYDVKM, per germline. This CDR3 is 18 amino acids long. The CDR3 DNA sequence: TGTGCCAGCAGTTCACATCGGGGGGGTACCTCTGGCGCCAACGTCCTGACTTTC. It codes for CASSSHRGGTSGANVLTF.